The rows below give T cell receptor beta chains drawn from one sample of a study of OX40 agonist ivuxolimab in advanced cancers. TCRdb's copy holds only in-frame clones and misses some; the assay was immunoSEQ multiplex PCR. The sample includes over 80,000 clones, around 90% seen only once; the top ten take 0.33%. This sample comprised CD4+ or CD8+ T cells sorted from blood, obtained in a trial of the OX40 agonist ivuxolimab. These receptors came from an adult with an advanced solid tumor such as melanoma, head and neck, liver or kidney cancer. Each CDR3 is given with its conserved first and last residue. A D gene is named only where the DNA matches it firmly. Rows give clone size only sometimes, using once, few, many, or a class for an expanded clone.

j_call | d_call | clone_size | v_call | cdr3_aa | cdr3_nt
TRBJ2-1 | TRBD2 | NA | TRBV27 | CASSLYGGASGRYNEQFF | TGTGCCAGCAGTTTATATGGTGGGGCTAGCGGGAGATACAATGAGCAGTTCTTC
TRBJ2-5 | TRBD1 | NA | TRBV5-4 | CASSLGQGGQETQYF | TGTGCCAGCAGCTTGGGACAGGGGGGGCAAGAGACCCAGTACTTC
TRBJ2-2 | TRBD1 | NA | TRBV19 | CASSTGTVNTGELFF | TGTGCCAGTAGTACCGGGACAGTGAACACCGGGGAGCTGTTTTTT
TRBJ1-2 | NA | few | TRBV19 | CASSSPWAPLREPPTYGYTF | TGTGCCAGTAGTTCGCCTTGGGCCCCCCTAAGAGAACCTCCCACGTATGGCTACACCTTC
TRBJ2-1 | TRBD2 | NA | TRBV9 | CASSVVAGGPNEQFF | TGTGCCAGCAGCGTAGTAGCGGGAGGGCCCAATGAGCAGTTCTTC
TRBJ2-3 | NA | NA | TRBV28 | CASSSSYLGYTQYF | TGTGCCAGCAGTTCAAGTTACCTGGGTTATACGCAGTATTTT
TRBJ2-7 | TRBD2 | NA | TRBV19 | CASSSGRAGEQYF | TGTGCCAGTAGTTCCGGGAGGGCGGGCGAGCAGTACTTC
TRBJ2-3 | TRBD2 | NA | TRBV7-9 | CASSRSGRSTDTQYF | TGTGCCAGCAGCCGTAGCGGGAGGTCCACAGATACGCAGTATTTT
TRBJ2-3 | NA | NA | TRBV11-1 | CASSSTDTQYF | TGTGCCAGCAGCAGCACAGATACGCAGTATTTT
TRBJ2-5 | NA | NA | TRBV5-1 | CASSFGSEQETQYF | TGCGCCAGCAGCTTTGGGAGCGAACAAGAGACCCAGTACTTC
TRBJ2-3 | NA | NA | TRBV4-2 | CASSQDQSYRGTQYF | TGTGCCAGCAGCCAAGATCAGTCGTACCGGGGTACGCAGTATTTT
TRBJ2-1 | TRBD1 | NA | TRBV5-6 | CASSFTGTGGHNEQFF | TGTGCCAGCAGCTTTACCGGGACAGGGGGCCACAATGAGCAGTTCTTC
TRBJ2-7 | TRBD1 | NA | TRBV5-1 | CASSLDGTGSDEQYF | TGCGCCAGCAGCTTGGACGGGACAGGGTCGGACGAGCAGTACTTC
TRBJ2-3 | TRBD2 | once | TRBV6-4 | CASSPRGGLAGVDTQYF | TGTGCCAGCAGCCCCCGGGGGGGGCTAGCGGGAGTAGATACGCAGTATTTT
TRBJ1-1 | NA | NA | TRBV30 | CAWSVLGRRTEAFF | TGTGCCTGGAGTGTACTAGGACGGCGCACTGAAGCTTTCTTT
TRBJ2-5 | TRBD1 | NA | TRBV30 | CAWRGQGFGTQYF | TGTGCCTGGAGGGGACAGGGGTTTGGGACCCAGTACTTC
TRBJ2-1 | TRBD2 | NA | TRBV15 | CATSRRSGGSYNEQFF | TGTGCCACCAGCAGACGTAGCGGGGGCTCCTACAATGAGCAGTTCTTC
TRBJ2-2 | TRBD2 | NA | TRBV7-2 | CASSPVAGARELFF | TGTGCCAGCAGCCCAGTAGCGGGAGCGCGCGAGCTGTTTTTT
TRBJ2-1 | TRBD2 | once | TRBV7-6 | CASSPVLPIAGIINEQFF | TGTGCCAGCAGCCCGGTCTTGCCGATAGCGGGAATAATCAATGAGCAGTTCTTC
TRBJ2-1 | NA | NA | TRBV19 | CASSTSGVSSYNEQFF | TGTGCCAGTAGTACCTCAGGGGTCAGCTCCTACAATGAGCAGTTCTTC
TRBJ2-5 | NA | NA | TRBV7-2 | CASSLEGSGTQYF | TGTGCCAGCAGCTTAGAGGGTAGTGGGACCCAGTACTTC
TRBJ2-1 | NA | NA | TRBV11-3 | CASSLRRGRNNEQFF | TGTGCCAGCAGCTTAAGGCGGGGCCGAAACAATGAGCAGTTCTTC
TRBJ2-7 | TRBD1 | NA | TRBV27 | CASSKRGTGGLTYEQYF | TGTGCCAGCAGTAAGCGCGGGACAGGGGGCCTAACCTACGAGCAGTACTTC
TRBJ2-3 | NA | NA | TRBV27 | CASSLSIVLDTQYF | TGTGCCAGCAGTTTATCGATTGTGCTCGATACGCAGTATTTT
TRBJ2-3 | NA | NA | TRBV7-2 | CASSRRPIGGGTDTQYF | TGTGCCAGCAGCCGCAGGCCCATCGGGGGTGGGACAGATACGCAGTATTTT
TRBJ2-1 | NA | once | TRBV5-1 | CASSLWALADNEQFF | TGCGCCAGCAGCTTGTGGGCACTCGCCGACAATGAGCAGTTCTTC
TRBJ2-2 | NA | NA | TRBV9 | CASSVGLADTGELFF | TGTGCCAGCAGCGTGGGACTTGCCGACACCGGGGAGCTGTTTTTT
TRBJ2-3 | TRBD2 | NA | TRBV10-2 | CASSLGLAGNTDTQYF | TGCGCCAGCAGTTTAGGACTAGCGGGGAACACAGATACGCAGTATTTT
TRBJ1-4 | NA | NA | TRBV6-6 | CASSYSEGQGEKLFF | TGTGCCAGCAGTTACTCGGAGGGGCAGGGAGAAAAACTGTTTTTT
TRBJ2-1 | NA | once | TRBV5-6 | CASSLGPRVGNEQFF | TGTGCCAGCAGCTTGGGGCCCCGGGTAGGCAATGAGCAGTTCTTC
TRBJ2-1 | NA | once | TRBV15 | CATHPEGSSYNEQFF | TGTGCCACCCACCCAGAGGGGTCGTCCTACAATGAGCAGTTCTTC
TRBJ2-7 | NA | NA | TRBV6-5 | CATLDSLFSYEQYF | TGTGCCACCTTGGACAGTCTGTTCTCCTACGAGCAGTACTTC
TRBJ2-1 | TRBD2 | NA | TRBV29-1 | CSVARGLVAGVHNEQFF | TGCAGCGTAGCACGCGGGTTAGTTGCGGGAGTCCACAATGAGCAGTTCTTC
TRBJ1-4 | NA | NA | TRBV4-3 | CASSQDLAGTEKLFF | TGCGCCAGCAGCCAAGATTTAGCGGGGACGGAGAAACTGTTTTTT
TRBJ2-7 | NA | NA | TRBV6-1 | CATGPSRGPYEQYF | TGTGCCACCGGGCCCAGCAGGGGACCCTACGAGCAGTACTTC
TRBJ2-2 | NA | NA | TRBV29-1 | CSARAVRGELFF | TGCAGCGCCCGGGCCGTCAGGGGGGAGCTGTTTTTT
TRBJ1-5 | NA | once | TRBV6-1 | CASSERTTYSNQPQHF | TGTGCCAGCAGTGAAAGGACGACCTATAGCAATCAGCCCCAGCATTTT
TRBJ2-3 | TRBD2 | NA | TRBV15 | CATRYGTSSWDTQYF | TGTGCCACCAGATACGGGACTAGCTCATGGGATACGCAGTATTTT
TRBJ2-6 | NA | NA | TRBV19 | CASSIVSSGANVLTF | TGTGCCAGTAGTATAGTAAGCTCTGGGGCCAACGTCCTGACTTTC
TRBJ2-3 | NA | NA | TRBV6-6 | CASSYSTSTDTQYF | TGTGCCAGCAGTTACTCGACAAGTACAGATACGCAGTATTTT
TRBJ2-1 | TRBD1 | NA | TRBV7-9 | CASSLGQGFEQFF | TGTGCCAGCAGCCTTGGACAGGGGTTTGAGCAGTTCTTC
TRBJ1-1 | TRBD1 | NA | TRBV27 | CASSLKAGGQAFF | TGTGCCAGCAGTTTAAAGGCAGGGGGCCAAGCTTTCTTT
TRBJ2-1 | NA | NA | TRBV19 | CASSRYGTGNEQFF | TGTGCCAGTAGTAGGTACGGGACGGGGAATGAGCAGTTCTTC
TRBJ1-2 | NA | few | TRBV20-1 | CSARGTERTF | TGCAGTGCTAGAGGGACCGAGCGCACCTTC
TRBJ2-3 | NA | NA | TRBV27 | CASSLSGGGDTQYF | TGTGCCAGCAGTTTATCAGGGGGTGGAGATACGCAGTATTTT
TRBJ2-2 | TRBD2 | NA | TRBV5-1 | CASRLLADNTGELFF | TGCGCCAGCAGATTGCTAGCGGACAACACCGGGGAGCTGTTTTTT
TRBJ2-3 | TRBD2 | NA | TRBV7-2 | CASSLGQGGRAADTQYF | TGTGCCAGCAGCTTAGGGCAGGGCGGGAGGGCAGCAGATACGCAGTATTTT
TRBJ2-1 | TRBD2 | NA | TRBV13 | CASSQLAGALGSQFF | TGTGCCAGCAGCCAACTAGCGGGAGCTTTAGGCTCCCAGTTCTTC
TRBJ1-4 | NA | NA | TRBV9 | CASRDQGSPNEKLFF | TGTGCCAGCAGGGATCAGGGGAGCCCTAATGAAAAACTGTTTTTT
TRBJ2-3 | TRBD1 | NA | TRBV9 | CASSVGDRGFDTQYF | TGTGCCAGCAGCGTAGGAGACAGGGGTTTCGATACGCAGTATTTT
TRBJ2-1 | NA | NA | TRBV19 | CASSIDWGGNEQFF | TGTGCCAGTAGTATAGATTGGGGCGGCAATGAGCAGTTCTTC
TRBJ2-5 | NA | NA | TRBV7-2 | CASSPTSLAETQYF | TGTGCCAGCAGCCCAACTAGCCTGGCCGAGACCCAGTACTTC
TRBJ2-5 | TRBD1 | NA | TRBV5-8 | CASSLMGQRQETQYF | TGTGCCAGCAGCTTGATGGGACAGAGACAAGAGACCCAGTACTTC
TRBJ2-3 | NA | NA | TRBV9 | CASSVVSGVGDTQYF | TGTGCCAGCAGCGTAGTGTCGGGAGTGGGCGATACGCAGTATTTT
TRBJ1-4 | NA | NA | TRBV14 | CASSHEGVNEKLFF | TGTGCCAGCAGCCATGAGGGAGTTAATGAAAAACTGTTTTTT